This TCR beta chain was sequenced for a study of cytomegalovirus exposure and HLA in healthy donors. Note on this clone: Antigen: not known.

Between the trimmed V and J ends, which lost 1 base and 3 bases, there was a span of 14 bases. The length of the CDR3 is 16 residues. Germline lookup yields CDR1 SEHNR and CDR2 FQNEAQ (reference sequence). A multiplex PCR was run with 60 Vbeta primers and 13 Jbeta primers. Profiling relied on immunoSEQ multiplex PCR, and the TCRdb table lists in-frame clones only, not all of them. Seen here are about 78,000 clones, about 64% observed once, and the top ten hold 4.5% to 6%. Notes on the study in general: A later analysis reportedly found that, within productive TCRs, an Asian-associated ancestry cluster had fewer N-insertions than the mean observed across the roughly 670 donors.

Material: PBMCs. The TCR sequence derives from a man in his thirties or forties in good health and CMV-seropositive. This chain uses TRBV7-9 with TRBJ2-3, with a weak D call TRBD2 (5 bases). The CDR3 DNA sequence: TGTGCCAGCAGCTTAGGTGCGGCGCGGGCTACAGATACGCAGTATTTT. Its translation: CASSLGAARATDTQYF.